The 2 T cell receptor beta chains in this list originate from one sample, sequenced in a study of blood T cell repertoires in COVID-19. The table came from immunoSEQ multiplex PCR; TCRdb's copy has only in-frame clones and leaves some out. The sample contains more than 110,000 clones, under 90% of which appear only once. Specimen: peripheral blood. The receptors come from a woman older than 75 in a cohort sampled during active or convalescent COVID-19.

V usage is TRBV5-1 and J usage is TRBJ2-7, with D perhaps TRBD2 (6 bases). Germline V gives CDR1 SGHRS, CDR2 YFSETQ. The CDR3 contains 13 residues. V lost 5 bases, J lost 4 bases, and 13 bases lay in between. The CDR3 region is CASSRERGYEQYF. In DNA form, the CDR3 reads TGCGCCAGCAGTAGAGAACGGGGGTACGAGCAGTACTTC. Variable domain in full (rest from reference TRBV5-1 and TRBJ2-7): KAGVTQTPRYLIKTRGQQVTLSCSPISGHRSVSWYQQTPGQGLQFLFEYFSETQRNKGNFPGRFSGRQFSNSRSEMNVSTLELGDSALYLCASSRERGYEQYFGPGTRLTVT.

This sequence joins TRBV2 and TRBJ2-7; no clear D gene. This CDR3 is 12 amino acids long. The V gene lost 1 base and the J gene lost 9 bases, with 10 bases spanning the gap. CDR1 is SNHLY, CDR2 FYNNEI, per germline. The DNA for the CDR3 is TGTGCCAGCAGTGAAGGGGCAGGTCCGCAGTACGTC. It specifies CASSEGAGPQYV.